This passage covers 16 T cell receptor beta chains from one sample sequenced in a study of blood T cells in healthy people across ages. Through a sample-barcoded 5' primer and a J-beta primer mix, a second PCR was run for roughly 7 to 12 cycles. A single record per CDR3 protein comes from TCRdb applying MiXCR to the 5' RACE reads. The sample includes 450,000 to 650,000 distinct CDR3 sequences, 24% of them seen just once. These data are also associated with another study on T cells of mothers and their children.

Sequenced: blood. These receptor sequences come from a boy under 18 in good health.

The chain links TRBV24-1 to TRBJ2-7; no firm D call. CDR1 and CDR2 (germline): KGHDR, SFDVKD. Between the trimmed V and J ends, which lost 4 bases and 1 base, there was a span of 7 bases. The CDR3 is 13 amino acids. CDR3 nucleotides: TGTGCCACCAGTGACCCCATTTCCTACGAGCAGTACTTC. Its protein product is CATSDPISYEQYF.

As concerns this clonotype: The junction does not match germline at one end; this may be a read error. The CDR3 protein is CASSQENGAKNIQHF. The CDR3 DNA reads as TGTGCCAGCAGCCAAGAGAATGGGGCCAAAAACATTCAGCACTTC. This sequence joins TRBV3-1 and TRBJ2-4, with a possible D match to TRBD1 (5 bases). The germline CDR1 and CDR2 sequences are LGHDT and YNNKEL (reference sequence). CDR3 length: 15 amino acids.

This rearrangement joins TRBV6-5 to TRBJ2-7; either TRBD1 or TRBD2 may fit D (6 bases each). From germline, CDR1 is MNHEY and CDR2 SVGAGI. V was clipped by 5 bases and J by 0 bases, with 14 bases between them. The length of the CDR3 is 15 residues. CDR3 DNA sequence: TGTGCCAGCAGTCCAGGTGGGGGGCCCTCCTACGAGCAGTACTTC. Translating gives CASSPGGGPSYEQYF.

V usage is TRBV20-1 and J usage is TRBJ2-3; 7 nucleotides match TRBD1. Trimming at V came to 6 bases and at J to 0 bases, leaving 9 bases not matched to a gene. The length of the CDR3 is 15 residues. Per germline, CDR1 DFQATT and CDR2 SNEGSKA (reference sequence). CDR3 sequence reads: CSANPGQSSTDTQYF. In DNA form, the CDR3 reads TGCAGTGCCAATCCGGGACAGTCTAGCACAGATACGCAGTATTTT.

This clonotype was seen a few times. V is TRBV12-3 or TRBV12-4 and J is TRBJ2-5, with D perhaps TRBD2 (6 bases). V was clipped by 6 bases and J by 5 bases, with 13 bases between them. CDR3 length: 13 residues. The CDR3 sequence is CASRDGGDETQYF. Here the CDR3 DNA reads TGTGCCAGCAGAGATGGCGGGGACGAGACCCAGTACTTC.

This clonotype was observed a handful of times. The rearrangement uses TRBV30 and TRBJ2-5; TRBD2 aligns across 10 bases. The CDR3 totals 15 residues. CDR1 is GTSNPN, CDR2 SVGIG, per germline (reference sequence). Unmatched junction bases numbered 9, after V lost 3 bases and J lost 5 bases. Written as DNA, the CDR3 is TGTGCCTGGAGCCGCGGACTAGCGGCGATCGAGACCCAGTACTTC. This sequence encodes CAWSRGLAAIETQYF.

This clonotype was detected a few times. The chain joins TRBV3-1 to TRBJ1-4, with 7 bases matching TRBD1. The J segment lost 5 bases and the V segment lost 0 bases, leaving 6 bases of the junction unmatched. Germline V gives CDR1 LGHDT, CDR2 YNNKEL (reference sequence). This CDR3 region has 16 residues. The CDR3, as DNA: TGTGCCAGCAGCCAAGATCGGCGGACAGGAAATGAAAAACTGTTTTTT. Its translation: CASSQDRRTGNEKLFF. The full variable domain, rest sourced from reference TRBV3-1 and TRBJ1-4, is DTAVSQTPKYLVTQMGNDKSIKCEQNLGHDTMYWYKQDSKKFLKIMFSYNNKELIINETVPNRFSPKSPDKAHLNLHINSLELGDSAVYFCASSQDRRTGNEKLFFGSGTQLSVL.

The J gene is TRBJ2-3, the V gene TRBV10-3, with TRBD2 matching over 12 bases. This CDR3 region has 16 residues. The J segment lost 5 bases and the V segment lost 3 bases, leaving 6 bases of the junction unmatched. From germline, CDR1 is ENHRY and CDR2 SYGVKD. The CDR3 bases are TGTGCCATCAGTGAACCTAGCGGGAGGGCCGGAGATACGCAGTATTTT. Translation gives CAISEPSGRAGDTQYF.

The V call is TRBV4-1, the J call TRBJ1-4, with D perhaps matching TRBD1 (5 bases). V lost 4 bases to trimming and J lost 8 bases, with 20 bases between them. CDR3 length: 16 residues. The germline V gene has CDR1 MGHRA and CDR2 YSYEKL. The DNA for the CDR3 is TGCGCCAGCAGCCCAGCGGCGAGTTGGGCAGGGGAAAAACTGTTTTTT. Amino acids: CASSPAASWAGEKLFF.

The rearrangement links TRBV5-1 to TRBJ2-5, with D perhaps matching TRBD2 (5 bases). This CDR3 has 16 residues. Germline lookup yields CDR1 SGHRS and CDR2 YFSETQ. Trimming took 2 bases from V and 5 from J, leaving 19 bases between them. CDR3 sequence (DNA): TGCGCCAGCAGCTTAGCCCCTCGGGGTGGACGTGAGACCCAGTACTTC. Amino acid sequence: CASSLAPRGGRETQYF.

The V and J genes are TRBV20-1 and TRBJ1-5; no reliable D call. V gave up 0 bases and J gave up 3 bases, with 15 bases separating them. Germline lookup yields CDR1 DFQATT and CDR2 SNEGSKA (reference sequence). This CDR3 region has 16 residues. The CDR3 region has the DNA TGCAGTGCTAGAGATGGTACAGCACGAGTCAATCAGCCCCAGCATTTT. Amino acid sequence: CSARDGTARVNQPQHF.

The chain uses TRBV29-1 and TRBJ1-1, with D possibly TRBD1 on 5 matching bases. V dropped 4 bases and J dropped 1 base, with 19 bases sitting between them. The V gene's germline CDR1 is SQVTM and CDR2 ANQGSEA. The CDR3 is 16 amino acids. In nucleotides, the CDR3 is TGCAGCGTTGTGGTTTTCGGGGCTTCAGAGAACACTGAAGCTTTCTTT. Translating it yields CSVVVFGASENTEAFF.

The gene calls are TRBV20-1 and TRBJ2-4; unclear D gene. Germline CDR1 and CDR2: DFQATT and SNEGSKA (reference sequence). The ends were cut back, 0 bases at V and 0 bases at J, with 18 bases in the middle. The CDR3 runs 18 residues. The CDR3 DNA reads as TGCAGTGCTAGAGATCCGCCTTTGGTGGGTGTAGCCAAAAACATTCAGTACTTC. Protein: CSARDPPLVGVAKNIQYF.

This clonotype has a count of ten or more. This chain links TRBV20-1 with TRBJ2-5, with TRBD2 identical over 7 bases. Germline values: CDR1 DFQATT, CDR2 SNEGSKA (reference sequence). This CDR3 region has 18 residues. The junction had 14 bases not matched to a gene; V was cut back by 0 bases and J by 1 base. CDR3 protein: CSARDRERGGLIQETQYF. The DNA of the CDR3 is TGCAGTGCTAGAGATCGAGAGCGGGGAGGTCTTATCCAAGAGACCCAGTACTTC.

The table lists this clonotype with a few counts. The genes are TRBV29-1 and TRBJ1-3; D gene uncertain. Trimming shortened V by 4 bases and J by 4 bases, and 5 bases separated the two germline ends. The germline CDR1 and CDR2 sequences are SQVTM and ANQGSEA. The CDR3 covers 11 residues. The CDR3 DNA sequence: TGCAGCGTTGCAGCGGGAAACACCATATATTTT. This gives the protein CSVAAGNTIYF.

This clonotype has only a few counts. The rearrangement joins TRBV3-1 to TRBJ2-1, with 16 bases matching TRBD2. The CDR3 covers 18 residues. J was trimmed by 7 bases and V by 1 base; bases with no gene match: 7. CDR1 and CDR2 (germline): LGHDT, YNNKEL (reference sequence). The CDR3 loop is CASSQGLGLAGGENEQFF. In DNA, the CDR3 is TGTGCCAGCAGCCAAGGTTTGGGACTAGCGGGAGGGGAGAATGAGCAGTTCTTC.